This T cell receptor (beta chain) emerged from a study of regulatory and conventional T cells in RAG deficiency. The study's findings and limits: Shannon entropy fell and Simpson indices rose in RAG-deficient patients.

Conventional CD4+ T cells were sorted from blood as CD25-low CD127-high cells. Sequencing was performed with immunoSEQ multiplex PCR; in TCRdb, only in-frame clones are kept and a portion is missing. The sample holds thousands of clones, almost 85% seen once. As regards this clone: No antigen is known for it.

This clonotype was sampled from a human donor with RAG deficiency presenting as severe combined immunodeficiency. The specimen was CD4+ effector T cells sorted from blood.

As DNA, the CDR3 is TGTGCCAGCAGCTTAGCCGGTGTCAAAAACATTCAGTACTTC. This gives the protein CASSLAGVKNIQYF. The chain combines TRBV7-9 with TRBJ2-4; unclear D gene. Trimming left V 0 bases short and J 3 bases short, with 6 bases between. The CDR3 totals 14 residues. Germline CDR1 reads SEHNR; CDR2 reads FQNEAQ (reference sequence).